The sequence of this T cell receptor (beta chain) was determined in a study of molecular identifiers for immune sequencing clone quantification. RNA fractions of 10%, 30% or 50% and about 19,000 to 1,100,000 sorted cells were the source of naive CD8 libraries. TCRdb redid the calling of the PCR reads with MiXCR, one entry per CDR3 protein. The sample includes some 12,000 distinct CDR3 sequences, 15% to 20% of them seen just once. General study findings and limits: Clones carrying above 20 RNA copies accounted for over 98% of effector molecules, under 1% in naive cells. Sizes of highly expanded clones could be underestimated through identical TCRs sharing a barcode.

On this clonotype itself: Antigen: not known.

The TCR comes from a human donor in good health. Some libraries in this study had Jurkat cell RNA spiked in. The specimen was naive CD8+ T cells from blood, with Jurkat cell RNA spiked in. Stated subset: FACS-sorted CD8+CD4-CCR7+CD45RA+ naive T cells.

The CDR3 is CASSYGLAGACEQYF. The CDR3, as DNA: TGTGCCAGCAGCTATGGACTAGCGGGAGCCTGCGAGCAGTACTTC. This sequence joins TRBV11-2 and TRBJ2-7; 13 bases are shared with TRBD2. The germline V gene has CDR1 SGHAT and CDR2 FQNNGV. CDR3 length: 15 amino acids. V trimming: 4 bases; J trimming: 6 bases; junction bases outside the gene matches: 6.